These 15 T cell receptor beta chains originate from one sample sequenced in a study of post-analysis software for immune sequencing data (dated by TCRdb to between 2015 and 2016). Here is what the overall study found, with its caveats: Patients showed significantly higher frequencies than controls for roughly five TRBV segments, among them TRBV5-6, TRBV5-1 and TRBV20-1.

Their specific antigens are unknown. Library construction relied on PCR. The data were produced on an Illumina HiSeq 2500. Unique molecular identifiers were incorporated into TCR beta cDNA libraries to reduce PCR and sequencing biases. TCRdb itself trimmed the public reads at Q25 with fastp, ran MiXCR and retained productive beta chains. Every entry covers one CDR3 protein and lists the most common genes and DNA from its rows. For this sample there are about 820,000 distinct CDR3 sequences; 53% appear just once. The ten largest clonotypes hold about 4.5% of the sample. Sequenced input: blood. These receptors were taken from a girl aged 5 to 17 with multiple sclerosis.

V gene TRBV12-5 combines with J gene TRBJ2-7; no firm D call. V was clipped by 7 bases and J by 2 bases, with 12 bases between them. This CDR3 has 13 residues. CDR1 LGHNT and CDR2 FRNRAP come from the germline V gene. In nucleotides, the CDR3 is TGTGCTAGTGCCCCACCCGACACCTACGAGCAGTACTTC. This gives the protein CASAPPDTYEQYF. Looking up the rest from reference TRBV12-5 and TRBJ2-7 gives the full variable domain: DARVTQTPRHKVTEMGQEVTMRCQPILGHNTVFWYRQTMMQGLELLAYFRNRAPLDDSGMPKDRFSAEMPDATLATLKIQPSEPRDSAVYFCASAPPDTYEQYFGPGTRLTVT.

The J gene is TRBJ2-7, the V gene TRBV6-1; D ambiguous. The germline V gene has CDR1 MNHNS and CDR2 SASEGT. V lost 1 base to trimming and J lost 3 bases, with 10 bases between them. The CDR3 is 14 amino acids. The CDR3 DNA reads TGTGCCAGCAGTGAAGTCCTAAAGATCTACGAGCAGTACTTC. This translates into CASSEVLKIYEQYF.

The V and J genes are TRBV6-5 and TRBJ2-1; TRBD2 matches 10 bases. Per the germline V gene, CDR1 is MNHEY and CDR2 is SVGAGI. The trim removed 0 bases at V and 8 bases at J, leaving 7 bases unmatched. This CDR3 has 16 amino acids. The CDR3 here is CASSYSASGSVYEQFF. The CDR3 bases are TGTGCCAGCAGTTACTCGGCTAGCGGGAGTGTCTATGAGCAGTTCTTC.

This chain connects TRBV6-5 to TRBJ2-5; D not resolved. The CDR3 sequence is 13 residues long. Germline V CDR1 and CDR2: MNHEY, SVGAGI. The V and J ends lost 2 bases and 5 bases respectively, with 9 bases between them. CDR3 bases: TGTGCCAGCAGTTACCGAGAGCATGAGACCCAGTACTTC. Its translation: CASSYREHETQYF.

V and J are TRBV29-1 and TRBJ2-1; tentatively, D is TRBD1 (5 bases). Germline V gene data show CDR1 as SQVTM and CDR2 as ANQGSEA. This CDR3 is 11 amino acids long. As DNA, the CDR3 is TGCACCCTACAGGTTTGCAATGAGCAGTTCTTC. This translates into CTLQVCNEQFF.

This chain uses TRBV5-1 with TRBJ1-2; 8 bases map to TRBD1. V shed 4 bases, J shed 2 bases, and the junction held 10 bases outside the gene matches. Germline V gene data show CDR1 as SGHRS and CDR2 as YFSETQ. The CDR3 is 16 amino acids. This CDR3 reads CASSRGTGGTNYGYTF. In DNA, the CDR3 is TGCGCCAGCAGCCGAGGGACAGGAGGTACGAACTATGGCTACACCTTC. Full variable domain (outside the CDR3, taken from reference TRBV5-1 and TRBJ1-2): KAGVTQTPRYLIKTRGQQVTLSCSPISGHRSVSWYQQTPGQGLQFLFEYFSETQRNKGNFPGRFSGRQFSNSRSEMNVSTLELGDSALYLCASSRGTGGTNYGYTFGSGTRLTVV.

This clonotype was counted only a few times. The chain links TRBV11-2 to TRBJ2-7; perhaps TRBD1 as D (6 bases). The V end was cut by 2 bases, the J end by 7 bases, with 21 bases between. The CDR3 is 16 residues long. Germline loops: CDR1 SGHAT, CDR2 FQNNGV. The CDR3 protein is CASSLNSQGTRGEQYF. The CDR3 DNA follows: TGTGCCAGCAGCTTAAACTCTCAGGGGACCCGGGGAGAGCAGTACTTC. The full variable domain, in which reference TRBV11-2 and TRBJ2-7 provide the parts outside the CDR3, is EAGVAQSPRYKIIEKRQSVAFWCNPISGHATLYWYQQILGQGPKLLIQFQNNGVVDDSQLPKDRFSAERLKGVDSTLKIQPAKLEDSAVYLCASSLNSQGTRGEQYFGPGTRLTVT.

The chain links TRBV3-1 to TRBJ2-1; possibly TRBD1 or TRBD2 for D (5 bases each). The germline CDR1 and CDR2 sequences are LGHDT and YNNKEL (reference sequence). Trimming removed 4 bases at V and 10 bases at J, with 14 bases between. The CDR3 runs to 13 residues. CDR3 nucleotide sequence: TGTGCCAGCAGCCTGGGACGCATGGTGGAGCAGTTCTTC. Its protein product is CASSLGRMVEQFF.

The CDR3 reads CSARTGITDTQYF. DNA of the CDR3: TGCAGTGCACGGACAGGGATCACAGATACGCAGTATTTT. The chain uses TRBV20-1 and TRBJ2-3, with TRBD1 matching 8 bases. This CDR3 comprises 13 residues. V shed 6 bases, J shed 2 bases, and the junction held 4 bases outside the gene matches. The V gene's germline CDR1 is DFQATT and CDR2 SNEGSKA (reference sequence).

This CDR3 reads CASSLDVPDTQYF. As DNA, the CDR3 is TGTGCCAGCAGCTTAGACGTCCCAGATACGCAGTATTTT. The chain couples TRBV7-9 to TRBJ2-3; no reliable D call. The CDR3 is 13 amino acids. Germline assignment: CDR1 SEHNR and CDR2 FQNEAQ (reference sequence). The V and J ends lost 1 base and 4 bases respectively, with 6 bases between them.

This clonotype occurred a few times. This CDR3 reads CASNTGQGHYGYTF. In DNA, the CDR3 is TGTGCCAGCAATACGGGACAGGGCCACTATGGCTACACCTTC. This chain links TRBV6-5 with TRBJ1-2; TRBD1 matches 9 bases. Germline-derived CDR1 and CDR2 are MNHEY and SVGAGI. Trimming took 7 bases from V and 3 from J; bases not matched to a gene: 6. CDR3 length: 14 amino acids.

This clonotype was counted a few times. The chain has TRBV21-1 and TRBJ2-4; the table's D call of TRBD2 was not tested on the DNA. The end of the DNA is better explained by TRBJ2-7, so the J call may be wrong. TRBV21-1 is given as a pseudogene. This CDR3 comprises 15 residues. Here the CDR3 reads CASCLPGLELCEQYF. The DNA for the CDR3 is TGTGCCAGCTGCCTACCGGGACTAGAGTTGTGCGAGCAGTACTTC.

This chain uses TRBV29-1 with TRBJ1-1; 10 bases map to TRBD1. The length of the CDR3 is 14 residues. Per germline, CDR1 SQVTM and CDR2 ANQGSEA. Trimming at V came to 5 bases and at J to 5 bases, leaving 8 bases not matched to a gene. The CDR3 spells CSVLPGQGRTEAFF. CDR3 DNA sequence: TGCAGCGTTCTTCCGGGACAGGGGAGGACTGAAGCTTTCTTT.

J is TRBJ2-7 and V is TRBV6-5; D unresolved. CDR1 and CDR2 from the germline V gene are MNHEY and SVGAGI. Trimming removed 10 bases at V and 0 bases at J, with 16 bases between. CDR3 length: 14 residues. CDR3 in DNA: TGTGCCATCAGGAGAACGGCGAGCTCCTACGAGCAGTACTTC. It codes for CAIRRTASSYEQYF.

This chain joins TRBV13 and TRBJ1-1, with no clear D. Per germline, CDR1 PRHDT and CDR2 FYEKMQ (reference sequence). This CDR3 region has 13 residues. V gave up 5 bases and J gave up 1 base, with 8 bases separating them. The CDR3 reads CASSLEKNTEAFF. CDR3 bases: TGTGCCAGCAGCCTGGAGAAGAACACTGAAGCTTTCTTT.